This T cell receptor beta chain derives from a study of Ad26.COV2.S vaccination and SARS-CoV-2 variants. Worth noting for this clone: Its antigen is not known.

The method was immunoSEQ multiplex PCR; TCRdb's version includes in-frame clones alone and lacks a portion of them. This repertoire shows about 460,000 clones, roughly nine tenths found once; its top ten account for about 1.7%. The CDR3 sequence is 18 residues long. Germline CDR1 SGHTA, CDR2 FQGNSA. Trimming took 4 bases from V and 5 from J; bases not matched to a gene: 19. The treatment here: over 15 received Ad26.COV2.S at low or high dose, single or two shots; 5 received placebo; per-sample allocation not given. The samples were gathered on day 63 after the first injection of vaccine or placebo. Vaccination employed an Ad26 vector expressing the Wuhan-strain SARS-CoV-2 spike. Broader study findings: Measurements of TCR breadth and depth may have given underestimates of the total T cell responses.

Sequences were derived from peripheral blood, sampled in a trial of Ad26.COV2.S vaccine versus placebo. The sequence derives from a person between 18 and 65 years old who received the Ad26.COV2.S COVID-19 vaccine or a placebo. The V and J genes are TRBV7-2 and TRBJ2-5; TRBD1 matches at 7 bases. The CDR3 is CASSSTPRGRGLRETQYF. The CDR3 coding sequence is TGTGCCAGCAGCTCCACCCCCCGTGGAAGGGGGCTTAGGGAGACCCAGTACTTC.